Following are 32 T cell receptor beta chains from one sample sequenced in a study of human T cells and chemical hapten exposure. Time point indicated: patch test 3, about 24 weeks after DPC sensitization. Treatment of the sample: therapeutic diphenylcyclopropenone sensitization with weekly scalp DPC. TCRdb redid the calling of the RACE reads with MiXCR, one entry per CDR3 protein. The table shows about 82,000 distinct CDR3 sequences, with under 15% occurring only once. Sample: whole blood, taken in connection with sensitization to the hapten diphenylcyclopropenone (DPC). The receptor set was obtained from a woman aged 50 to 60 with alopecia areata. Some clones in this sample may be carry-over from other donors' samples.

The chain carries TRBV5-1 and TRBJ2-3; 12 nucleotides align to TRBD2. J was trimmed by 4 bases and V by 4 bases; bases with no gene match: 10. This CDR3 has 17 amino acids. CDR1 SGHRS and CDR2 YFSETQ come from the germline V gene. The CDR3 DNA reads TGCGCCAGCAGCCCCCCGACTAGCGGGAGAGGTGCAGATACGCAGTATTTT. This sequence encodes CASSPPTSGRGADTQYF.

This clonotype was counted only a few times. The chain is built from TRBV5-1 and TRBJ2-1; D gene ambiguous. CDR1 and CDR2 (germline): SGHRS, YFSETQ. Trimming shortened V by 4 bases and J by 7 bases, and 9 bases separated the two germline ends. The CDR3 runs to 12 residues. The CDR3 spells CASSIDENEQFF. The CDR3 DNA reads TGCGCCAGCAGCATCGACGAGAATGAGCAGTTCTTC.

This clonotype has at least ten counts. This chain connects TRBV2 to TRBJ1-2; no reliable D call. The CDR3 has 15 amino acids. The germline V gene encodes CDR1 SNHLY and CDR2 FYNNEI. Trimming stripped 6 bases from V and 4 bases from J, with 18 bases between. Written as DNA, the CDR3 is TGTGCCAGCAGCCCTCTGAGGAGCAGGTCCTATGGCTACACCTTC. Its translation is CASSPLRSRSYGYTF. Complete variable domain (other parts from reference TRBV2 and TRBJ1-2): EPEVTQTPSHQVTQMGQEVILRCVPISNHLYFYWYRQILGQKVEFLVSFYNNEISEKSEIFDDQFSVERPDGSNFTLKIRSTKLEDSAMYFCASSPLRSRSYGYTFGSGTRLTVV.

This clonotype showed up many times. V usage is TRBV29-1 and J usage is TRBJ2-7; 8 nucleotides match TRBD2. Germline CDR1 SQVTM, CDR2 ANQGSEA. This CDR3 spans 13 amino acids. The ends lost 4 bases at V and 7 bases at J; junction bases unmatched: 9. The CDR3 loop reads CSVVKAGDGEQYF. The CDR3 DNA follows: TGCAGCGTTGTGAAAGCGGGAGACGGGGAGCAGTACTTC.

The rearrangement joins TRBV20-1 to TRBJ2-1, with 10 positions matching TRBD2. The CDR3 extends over 14 amino acids. CDR1 and CDR2 (germline): DFQATT, SNEGSKA (reference sequence). V lost 2 bases, J lost 7 bases, and 5 bases stayed unmatched. The CDR3 is CSARRLAGENEQFF. The CDR3 DNA reads TGCAGTGCTAGACGTCTAGCGGGAGAAAATGAGCAGTTCTTC.

This clonotype occurred a few times. This chain uses TRBV19 with TRBJ1-5; D gene ambiguous. The V gene lost 3 bases and the J gene lost 2 bases, with 11 bases spanning the gap. The CDR3 loop spans 15 amino acids. CDR1 and CDR2 from the germline V gene are LNHDA and SQIVND (reference sequence). The CDR3, as DNA: TGTGCCAGTAGTATTCTTGGGCAGGGCAATCAGCCCCAGCATTTT. This sequence encodes CASSILGQGNQPQHF. The full variable domain, with the rest looked up from reference TRBV19 and TRBJ1-5, is DGGITQSPKYLFRKEGQNVTLSCEQNLNHDAMYWYRQDPGQGLRLIYYSQIVNDFQKGDIAEGYSVSREKKESFPLTVTSAQKNPTAFYLCASSILGQGNQPQHFGDGTRLSIL.

The chain carries TRBV29-1 and TRBJ2-1; D remains unclear. Per germline, CDR1 SQVTM and CDR2 ANQGSEA. V was shortened by 7 bases and J by 0 bases, with 16 bases between the two germline ends. The CDR3 consists of 15 residues. The CDR3, as DNA: TGCAGCGCGAAAGGAGAGTTAGACTCCTACAATGAGCAGTTCTTC. Protein product: CSAKGELDSYNEQFF.

A remark on this clonotype: A read error is possible here, since a much larger clone lies one base away. The chain has TRBV5-1 and TRBJ1-2; D not certain. The length of the CDR3 is 16 residues. The germline CDR1 and CDR2 sequences are SGHRS and YFSETQ. Trimming cost V 0 bases and J 5 bases, with 17 bases left between them. This chain's CDR3 is CASSLGFLRLSYGYTF. CDR3 DNA sequence: TGCGCCAGCAGCTTGGGTTTTTTGCGATTAAGTTATGGCTACACCTTC.

This clonotype was seen many times. DNA for the CDR3: TGCAGTGCTGTCGGGACAGCCTACGAGCAGTACTTC. As protein: CSAVGTAYEQYF. The V call is TRBV20-1, the J call TRBJ2-7; 7 bases are shared with TRBD1. This CDR3 has 12 residues. Germline assignment: CDR1 DFQATT and CDR2 SNEGSKA (reference sequence). Unmatched junction bases numbered 3, after V lost 5 bases and J lost 2 bases.

The CDR3 DNA reads as TGTGCCAGCAGCCAATCCGACTATGGCTACACCTTC. Translated: CASSQSDYGYTF. This chain joins TRBV3-1 and TRBJ1-2; D gene ambiguous. Germline V lookup: CDR1 LGHDT, CDR2 YNNKEL (reference sequence). V was pared by 2 bases and J by 3 bases, with 4 bases between. The CDR3 extends over 12 amino acids. Full variable domain (outside the CDR3, taken from reference TRBV3-1 and TRBJ1-2): DTAVSQTPKYLVTQMGNDKSIKCEQNLGHDTMYWYKQDSKKFLKIMFSYNNKELIINETVPNRFSPKSPDKAHLNLHINSLELGDSAVYFCASSQSDYGYTFGSGTRLTVV.

This chain uses TRBV5-1 with TRBJ2-3; 10 bases line up with TRBD1. V dropped 3 bases and J dropped 0; count of bases not matched to a gene: 1. Germline V gene sequence: CDR1 SGHRS, CDR2 YFSETQ. This CDR3 is 15 amino acids long. The CDR3 here is CASSWDRGSTDTQYF. CDR3 bases: TGCGCCAGCAGCTGGGACAGGGGTAGCACAGATACGCAGTATTTT.

This clonotype was found many times. The chain is built from TRBV6-6 and TRBJ1-3; 11 bases fit TRBD1. CDR1 and CDR2 (germline): MNHNY, SVGAGI (reference sequence). The CDR3 has 16 residues. The J segment lost 8 bases and the V segment lost 2 bases, leaving 8 bases of the junction unmatched. The CDR3 sequence is CASSYLSGTGGYTIYF. The CDR3, as DNA: TGTGCCAGCAGTTACCTCTCCGGGACAGGGGGTTACACCATATATTTT.

At least ten counts were recorded for this clonotype. V and J are TRBV11-2 and TRBJ2-7; 9 nucleotides match TRBD1. The CDR3 sequence is 16 residues long. The V gene end was trimmed by 3 bases and the J gene end by 3 bases; junction bases not matched to a gene: 9. The germline CDR1 and CDR2 sequences are SGHAT and FQNNGV. The CDR3 DNA reads TGTGCCAGCAGCTTGTTTTCCACAGGGGGCAACTACGAGCAGTACTTC. It encodes CASSLFSTGGNYEQYF.

This chain uses TRBV7-9 with TRBJ2-3, with 8 bases that match TRBD1. The CDR3 has 17 amino acids. Trimming took 5 bases from V and 2 from J; bases not matched to a gene: 12. Germline V CDR1 and CDR2: SEHNR, FQNEAQ (reference sequence). In DNA, the CDR3 is TGTGCCAGCAGCCCGCTACGGGACAGGCGAGCCACAGATACGCAGTATTTT. This encodes CASSPLRDRRATDTQYF. Full variable domain (missing parts from reference TRBV7-9 and TRBJ2-3): DTGVSQNPRHKITKRGQNVTFRCDPISEHNRLYWYRQTLGQGPEFLTYFQNEAQLEKSRLLSDRFSAERPKGSFSTLEIQRTEQGDSAMYLCASSPLRDRRATDTQYFGPGTRLTVL.

V is TRBV9 and J is TRBJ2-1, with 11 bases aligning to TRBD1. Trimming at V came to 4 bases and at J to 8 bases, leaving 5 bases not matched to a gene. Germline CDR1 and CDR2: SGDLS and YYNGEE. This CDR3 contains 14 residues. The CDR3 coding sequence is TGTGCCAGCAGCTCAGGACAGGGGGCCTATGAGCAGTTCTTC. It encodes CASSSGQGAYEQFF.

The sample holds a few counts of this clonotype. The chain combines TRBV18 with TRBJ2-2; maybe TRBD2 (6 bases). The CDR3 has 16 amino acids. Trimming cost V 6 bases and J 4 bases, with 18 bases left between them. Germline V gives CDR1 KGHSH, CDR2 LQKENI. The CDR3 spells CASSASSAPATGELFF. In DNA form, the CDR3 reads TGTGCCAGCTCCGCTTCTAGCGCTCCAGCCACCGGGGAGCTGTTTTTT.

This clonotype was seen ten or more times. This CDR3 is CASTNPGQGLGNEQFF. CDR3 bases: TGCGCCAGCACTAATCCGGGACAGGGGTTGGGCAATGAGCAGTTCTTC. The chain employs TRBV10-2 and TRBJ2-1; TRBD1 aligns across 10 bases. V lost 7 bases, J lost 6 bases, and 12 bases stayed unmatched. In germline, CDR1 is WSHSY, CDR2 SAAADI. The CDR3 contains 16 residues.

This clonotype occurred a few times. J is TRBJ1-4 and V is TRBV29-1; no definite D call. Trimming cost V 6 bases and J 6 bases, with 17 bases left between them. This CDR3 region has 14 residues. Germline CDR1 reads SQVTM; CDR2 reads ANQGSEA. The CDR3 loop is CSVLTGSSDEKLFF. CDR3 sequence (DNA): TGCAGCGTCCTGACCGGTTCCTCAGATGAAAAACTGTTTTTT.

V usage is TRBV18 and J usage is TRBJ2-7; TRBD2 matches at 8 bases. Trimming at V came to 6 bases and at J to 2 bases, leaving 9 bases not matched to a gene. The CDR3 extends over 15 amino acids. The germline gives CDR1 KGHSH, CDR2 LQKENI. The CDR3 nucleotides read TGTGCCAGCTCTCCGATGCCGGGACTAGCCTACGAGCAGTACTTC. Translation: CASSPMPGLAYEQYF.

This clonotype was seen many times. The rearrangement links TRBV3-1 to TRBJ1-1; TRBD1 agrees at 8 bases. The CDR3 is made up of 14 amino acids. V gave up 7 bases and J gave up 7 bases; unmatched junction bases: 11. Per germline, CDR1 LGHDT and CDR2 YNNKEL (reference sequence). Here the CDR3 reads CASNAPGQGGEAFF. CDR3 coding DNA: TGTGCCAGCAACGCCCCAGGACAGGGAGGTGAAGCTTTCTTT. Together with reference TRBV3-1 and TRBJ1-1, the CDR3 gives the full variable domain: DTAVSQTPKYLVTQMGNDKSIKCEQNLGHDTMYWYKQDSKKFLKIMFSYNNKELIINETVPNRFSPKSPDKAHLNLHINSLELGDSAVYFCASNAPGQGGEAFFGQGTRLTVV.

This clonotype was recorded many times. The chain combines TRBV11-2 with TRBJ2-5; tentative D call: TRBD1 (6 bases). The CDR3 contains 16 residues. Looked up from germline, CDR1 is SGHAT and CDR2 is FQNNGV. The V gene lost 5 bases and the J gene lost 4 bases, with 20 bases spanning the gap. The CDR3 here is CASSPTYPQGPETQYF. CDR3 sequence (DNA): TGTGCCAGCAGCCCGACCTATCCACAGGGACCAGAGACCCAGTACTTC.

V usage is TRBV12-3 or TRBV12-4 and J usage is TRBJ1-1, with D possibly TRBD1 on 6 matching bases. CDR3 length equals 13 residues. With 3 bases removed from V and 8 bases from J, the gap between germline ends came to 13 bases. Here the CDR3 DNA reads TGTGCCAGCAGTTTCGGGACATTGAGCGAAGCTTTCTTT. Translated, it gives CASSFGTLSEAFF.

Ten or more counts support this clonotype. The rearrangement links TRBV9 to TRBJ1-1, with a possible D match to TRBD1 (5 bases). The germline gives CDR1 SGDLS, CDR2 YYNGEE. This CDR3 spans 13 amino acids. V dropped 0 bases and J dropped 7 bases, with 10 bases sitting between them. The DNA for the CDR3 is TGTGCCAGCAGCGTAGTCCTCGACAGTGAAGCTTTCTTT. Translating gives CASSVVLDSEAFF.

This clonotype appeared a few times. V usage is TRBV9 and J usage is TRBJ1-1; D possibly corresponds to TRBD1 (5 bases). There are 14 residues in the CDR3. Germline assignment: CDR1 SGDLS and CDR2 YYNGEE. The V gene lost 0 bases and the J gene lost 8 bases, with 14 bases spanning the gap. The CDR3 region is CASSVDTQGPEAFF. CDR3 in DNA: TGTGCCAGCAGCGTAGACACTCAGGGCCCAGAAGCTTTCTTT.

This clonotype was observed at least ten times. The chain couples TRBV30 to TRBJ2-3, with 9 nucleotides matching TRBD2. The CDR3 runs 13 residues. The trim removed 6 bases at V and 4 bases at J, leaving 5 bases unmatched. Germline V CDR1 and CDR2: GTSNPN, SVGIG (reference sequence). The CDR3 DNA reads as TGTGCCTGCAAAGCGGGAGGCCCAGATACGCAGTATTTT. Translation: CACKAGGPDTQYF.

This clonotype has ten or more counts. The chain is built from TRBV29-1 and TRBJ2-3; a possible D gene is TRBD2 (5 bases). The V end lost 3 bases, the J end lost 4 bases, and 17 bases lay between the germline ends. The CDR3 sequence is 15 residues long. Germline assignment: CDR1 SQVTM and CDR2 ANQGSEA. The CDR3 DNA reads TGCAGCGTTGATCTTACCTCGGGAAAGTCAGATACGCAGTATTTT. It translates to CSVDLTSGKSDTQYF.

This clonotype was counted only a few times. The chain recombines TRBV19 with TRBJ2-2; TRBD2 might be the D (6 bases). The ends were cut back, 8 bases at V and 4 bases at J, with 17 bases in the middle. The CDR3 spans 15 residues. From germline, CDR1 is LNHDA and CDR2 SQIVND (reference sequence). CDR3 protein: CASSLGGAGTGELFF. CDR3 in DNA: TGTGCCAGTTCTCTCGGAGGGGCGGGCACCGGGGAGCTGTTTTTT.

This clonotype was seen many times. The gene calls are TRBV20-1 and TRBJ2-7; 7 positions match TRBD1. V dropped 6 bases and J dropped 6; count of bases not matched to a gene: 14. The CDR3 extends over 14 amino acids. Germline V gives CDR1 DFQATT, CDR2 SNEGSKA (reference sequence). In DNA form, the CDR3 reads TGCAGTGCCCGACCGGGACAGCGATTTGGCGAGCAGTACTTC. Translating it yields CSARPGQRFGEQYF.

This clonotype occurred many times. The V gene is TRBV29-1, the J gene TRBJ1-1, with TRBD1 matching over 9 bases. Trimming at V came to 7 bases and at J to 4 bases, leaving 4 bases not matched to a gene. From germline, CDR1 is SQVTM and CDR2 ANQGSEA. CDR3 length: 12 residues. CDR3 sequence reads: CSATGGGTEAFF. Here the CDR3 DNA reads TGCAGCGCGACAGGGGGGGGCACTGAAGCTTTCTTT.

This clonotype showed up many times. CDR3 sequence (DNA): TGCGCCAGCAGTGAGCTTATAGGGAACACTGAAGCTTTCTTT. Amino acids: CASSELIGNTEAFF. V is TRBV10-2 and J is TRBJ1-1; D not resolved. CDR1 and CDR2 from the germline V gene are WSHSY and SAAADI. CDR3 length: 14 amino acids. The V and J ends lost 2 bases and 1 base respectively, with 8 bases between them.

This clonotype has at least ten counts. Here the CDR3 DNA reads TGTGCCAGCAGCAAAGGGGGAGAGACGGGGCAACTGTTTTTT. Translated: CASSKGGETGQLFF. The J gene is TRBJ1-4, the V gene TRBV21-1; the table assigns TRBD1, which was not confirmed against the DNA. TRBV21-1 corresponds to a pseudogene. CDR3 length: 14 amino acids.

This clonotype turned up a few times. The V gene is TRBV29-1, the J gene TRBJ2-5; the D gene is possibly TRBD2 (7 bases). CDR1 SQVTM and CDR2 ANQGSEA come from the germline V gene. The CDR3 contains 12 residues. The V end was cut by 8 bases, the J end by 4 bases, with 14 bases between. The CDR3 is CSSRGAGETQYF. The CDR3 DNA reads TGCAGCTCCCGGGGGGCCGGAGAGACCCAGTACTTC.